Presented here are 11 T cell receptor beta chains from one specimen sequenced in a study of cytomegalovirus exposure and HLA in healthy donors. The data were produced by immunoSEQ multiplex PCR, yet TCRdb's version contains in-frame clones alone and is incomplete. The repertoire consists of some 130,000 clones, with around 80% occurring once and the leading ten covering just under 30%. Specimen: PBMCs. The receptor set was obtained from a man between 25 and 39 years old in good health and CMV-seropositive.

V usage is TRBV6-6 and J usage is TRBJ2-5; 10 positions agree with TRBD1. CDR3 length: 16 residues. Trimming at V came to 2 bases and at J to 3 bases, leaving 6 bases not matched to a gene. The germline gives CDR1 MNHNY, CDR2 SVGAGI (reference sequence). In DNA, the CDR3 is TGTGCCAGCAGTTACAGGGACAGGGGTGGGAAAGAGACCCAGTACTTC. This sequence encodes CASSYRDRGGKETQYF.

The chain carries TRBV19 and TRBJ2-3; D possibly corresponds to TRBD2 (6 bases). V shed 5 bases and J shed 4 bases, with 25 bases lying between them. In germline, CDR1 is LNHDA, CDR2 SQIVND (reference sequence). The CDR3 is made up of 18 amino acids. CDR3 residues: CASSFRARRRGLPDTQYF. DNA for the CDR3: TGTGCCAGTAGTTTTCGGGCAAGGCGTCGGGGACTTCCAGATACGCAGTATTTT.

This sequence joins TRBV7-2 and TRBJ2-4, with 8 bases fitting TRBD2. V gave up 4 bases and J gave up 3 bases; unmatched junction bases: 8. CDR1 and CDR2 (germline): SGHTA, FQGNSA. The CDR3 consists of 16 residues. The CDR3 loop is CASSSVAGRGKNIQYF. DNA of the CDR3: TGTGCCAGCAGCTCTGTAGCGGGGCGGGGCAAAAACATTCAGTACTTC. The whole variable domain, remainder taken from reference TRBV7-2 and TRBJ2-4, is GAGVSQSPSNKVTEKGKDVELRCDPISGHTALYWYRQSLGQGLEFLIYFQGNSAPDKSGLPSDRFSAERTGGSVSTLTIQRTQQEDSAVYLCASSSVAGRGKNIQYFGAGTRLSVL.

DNA for the CDR3: TGTGCCAGCAGCTCGGGGAATGAGCAGTTCTTC. Protein: CASSSGNEQFF. The genes are TRBV7-3 and TRBJ2-1; tentatively, D is TRBD2 (5 bases). The CDR3 runs 11 residues. Trimming left V 4 bases short and J 7 bases short, with 5 bases between. Looked up from germline, CDR1 is SGHTA and CDR2 is FQGTGA.

The rearrangement links TRBV2 to TRBJ1-2; a possible D gene is TRBD1 (6 bases). Looked up from germline, CDR1 is SNHLY and CDR2 is FYNNEI. The CDR3 loop spans 14 amino acids. Trimming stripped 6 bases from V and 4 bases from J, with 15 bases between. The DNA of the CDR3 is TGTGCCAGCAGGGTGACAGGAAACAGCTATGGCTACACCTTC. It codes for CASRVTGNSYGYTF. Complete variable domain (other parts from reference TRBV2 and TRBJ1-2): EPEVTQTPSHQVTQMGQEVILRCVPISNHLYFYWYRQILGQKVEFLVSFYNNEISEKSEIFDDQFSVERPDGSNFTLKIRSTKLEDSAMYFCASRVTGNSYGYTFGSGTRLTVV.

The J gene is TRBJ2-1, the V gene TRBV15; TRBD2 aligns across 10 bases. Germline V gene lookup returns CDR1 LNHNV and CDR2 YYDKDF (reference sequence). The CDR3 runs 15 residues. J gave up 3 bases and V 8 bases, and 7 bases lay outside the gene matches. The CDR3: CATRKAGGLYNEQFF. The DNA for the CDR3 is TGTGCCACCCGTAAAGCGGGGGGGCTCTACAATGAGCAGTTCTTC.

The J gene is TRBJ1-5, the V gene TRBV11-2; the match to TRBD1 covers 11 bases. The CDR3 sequence is 17 residues long. CDR1 is SGHAT, CDR2 FQNNGV, per germline. J was trimmed by 6 bases and V by 1 base; bases with no gene match: 8. The CDR3 DNA sequence: TGTGCCAGCAGCTTAGGTTATAGGACAGGGGGCAGTCAGCCCCAGCATTTT. Translating it yields CASSLGYRTGGSQPQHF.

The rearrangement uses TRBV7-9 and TRBJ1-2; 8 bases align to TRBD1. The germline CDR1 and CDR2 sequences are SEHNR and FQNEAQ (reference sequence). The CDR3 runs 14 residues. The V gene end was trimmed by 7 bases and the J gene end by 2 bases; junction bases not matched to a gene: 6. The CDR3 DNA follows: TGTGCCAGCACCGGACAGGGCCCCAACTATGGCTACACCTTC. Its protein product is CASTGQGPNYGYTF.

The rearrangement uses TRBV11-2 and TRBJ1-1, with 9 nucleotides matching TRBD1. The CDR3 runs 15 residues. From germline, CDR1 is SGHAT and CDR2 FQNNGV. Trimming took 4 bases from V and 3 from J; bases not matched to a gene: 6. The CDR3 DNA is TGTGCCAGCAGCTCCTTACAGGGGGCACACACTGAAGCTTTCTTT. Its translation: CASSSLQGAHTEAFF.

The chain carries TRBV4-3 and TRBJ1-2; D may be TRBD1 (5 bases). The ends were cut back, 2 bases at V and 6 bases at J, with 19 bases in the middle. In germline, CDR1 is LGHNA, CDR2 YSLEER. The CDR3 is 16 amino acids. CDR3 bases: TGCGCCAGCAGCCAACTCCGACTGACAGAATCAAATGGCTACACCTTC. The encoded protein is CASSQLRLTESNGYTF.

This clone has only one observation. This chain joins TRBV6-5 and TRBJ2-2; D is unclear. Per germline, CDR1 MNHEY and CDR2 SVGAGI. This CDR3 has 13 amino acids. Trimming pared 8 bases from V and 6 bases from J, leaving 13 bases between. The CDR3 spells CASSRSRAGELFF. The DNA of the CDR3 is TGTGCCAGCTCCCGCTCTCGGGCCGGGGAGCTGTTTTTT.